This TCR beta chain was sequenced in a study of T cells after yellow fever vaccination (dated by TCRdb to between 2018 and 2021). Study-wide context: The SMART-Seq v4 Ultra Low Input RNA kit was used to prepare libraries from fractions with low cell numbers. To follow T-cell clones before and after both primary and booster YFV17D yellow fever vaccination, bulk TCR alpha and beta repertoires underwent longitudinal sequencing. Two healthy male donors made up the cohort, one aged 18 to 30 years and the other aged 30 to 39 years. Blood was collected at multiple timepoints before and after primary and secondary immunization, and bulk PBMC replicates and cell subsets were isolated. On the study overall, not on this receptor specifically: The secondary T-cell response was weaker than the primary response but faster, peaking on day 5 instead of day 15. Computational filtering was required because FACS-sorted repertoires could contain abundant contaminating clonotypes from the bulk population. Most clones expanded after primary vaccination (96% of CD4 and around 89% of CD8) were re-detected after the booster, suggesting that broad memory maintenance occurred. A small share of clonotypes occurred in both CD4 and CD8 compartments, likely arising from convergent recombination. Because the study included only two donors, the extent to which the findings can be generalized is limited.

This clonotype was counted at least ten times. Its antigen remains undetermined. Per-base qualities were not stored, and no clone one base away is much larger. TCR cDNA was synthesized by 5'RACE template switching, which introduced a universal primer site and unique molecular identifiers. cDNA synthesis was primed from both the TCR alpha and TCR beta constant segments. Library amplification used two PCR steps, and the second PCR step added sample barcodes and sequencing adapters. Libraries were sequenced on Illumina HiSeq 2500 (2x100 bp) or NovaSeq (2x150 bp). Per the authors' processing: Demultiplexing of reads and collapsing into UMI consensus sequences were performed with MIGEC, and V(D)J alignment was carried out with MiXCR. Vaccine-responding clonotypes were defined with edgeR using replicate PBMC samples, requiring FDR below 0.01 and a log2 fold change above 5 up to day 15. CD4 or CD8 identity was assigned to each bulk clonotype according to whether the clonotype was present at higher abundance in the sequenced CD4 repertoire or the sequenced CD8 repertoire. TCRdb cleaned the public reads at Q25 with fastp, built clones with MiXCR and kept in-frame beta chains. Entries that share a CDR3 protein sequence are merged under the most common genes and DNA. These V and J calls rely on TCRdb rather than the paper's analysis. A total of some 110,000 distinct CDR3 sequences appear in this sample, 7.2% of them only once. The ten largest clonotypes hold approximately 2.7% of the sample.

The CDR3 starts with the cysteine, ends with the valine, and has 17 residues. The kept DNA is CDR3 alone, 51 bases in frame from the first base. Compared with germline, V lacks 4 bases and J lacks 7 bases; bases without a gene match: 18. Explained via the paper, the treatment or condition label denotes: live attenuated yellow fever vaccine strain. A standard Ficoll-Paque protocol was used to isolate PBMCs from peripheral blood. Dynabeads CD4 and CD8 positive selection kits were used to isolate the CD4 and CD8 T-cell fractions. RNA was extracted with TriZol from bulk PBMCs, CD4 and CD8 fractions, and dextramer-positive and dextramer-negative fractions.

This material consisted of CD4+ T cells sorted from PBMCs, taken roughly seven weeks after the first yellow fever vaccination. This clonotype originated in a young man who received the YFV17D yellow fever vaccine. The rearranged segments are TRBV23-1 and TRBJ2-7; TRBD1 lines up with 8 middle nucleotides. TRBV23-1 is recorded as an ORF, its role being uncertain. The DNA is as follows: TGCGCCAGCAGTCGGGAGAACCCGGACAGGGACTTTACGGAGCAGTACGTC. Protein translation: CASSRENPDRDFTEQYV.